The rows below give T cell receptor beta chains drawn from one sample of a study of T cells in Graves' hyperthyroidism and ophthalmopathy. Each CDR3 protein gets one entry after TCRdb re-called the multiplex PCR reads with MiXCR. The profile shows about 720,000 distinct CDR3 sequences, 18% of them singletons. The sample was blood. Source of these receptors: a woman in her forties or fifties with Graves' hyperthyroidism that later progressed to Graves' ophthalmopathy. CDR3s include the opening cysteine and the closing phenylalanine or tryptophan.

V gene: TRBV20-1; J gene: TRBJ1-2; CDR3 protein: CSARDLRAFYGYTF
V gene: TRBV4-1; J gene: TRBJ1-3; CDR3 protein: CASSQRWTSGNTIYF
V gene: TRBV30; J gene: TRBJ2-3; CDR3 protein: CAWTSGTLGTDTQYF
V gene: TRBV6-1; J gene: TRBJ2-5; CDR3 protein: CASSLVGARPETQYF
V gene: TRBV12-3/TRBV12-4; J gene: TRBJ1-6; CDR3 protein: CASSLGVNSPLHF
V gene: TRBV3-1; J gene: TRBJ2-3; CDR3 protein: CASSQLIAGGPDTQYF
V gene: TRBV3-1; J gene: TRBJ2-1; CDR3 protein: CASSQEGTVYNEQFF
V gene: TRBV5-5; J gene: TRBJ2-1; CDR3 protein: CASSAAGGSYNEQFF
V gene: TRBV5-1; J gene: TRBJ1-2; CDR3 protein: CASGTGTLGRGYTF
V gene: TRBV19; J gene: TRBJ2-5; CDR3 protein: CASSNSGGASETQYF
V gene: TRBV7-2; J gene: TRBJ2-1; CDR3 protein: CASSTGTRRNEQFF
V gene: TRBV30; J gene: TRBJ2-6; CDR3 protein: CAWTWTGRTSGANVLTF
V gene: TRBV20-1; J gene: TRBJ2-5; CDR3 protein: CSASPQQLGTGETQYF
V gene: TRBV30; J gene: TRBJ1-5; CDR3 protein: CACRTTNQPQHF
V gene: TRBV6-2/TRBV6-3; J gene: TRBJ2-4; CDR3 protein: CASSKTQLAKNIQYF
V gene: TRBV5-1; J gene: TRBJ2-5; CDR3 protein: CASSLGRGGREQETQYF
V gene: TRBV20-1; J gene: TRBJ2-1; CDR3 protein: CSATGLPNEQFF
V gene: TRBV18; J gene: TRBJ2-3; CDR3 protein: CASSPSRDRFTDTQYF
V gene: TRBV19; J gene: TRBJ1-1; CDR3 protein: CASSPQGEKARAEAFF
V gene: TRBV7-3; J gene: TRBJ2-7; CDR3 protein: CASSLRQGRPYEQYF
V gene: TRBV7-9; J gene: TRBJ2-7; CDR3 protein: CASSLGGGTFYEQYF
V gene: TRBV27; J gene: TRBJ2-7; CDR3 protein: CASSLIFEAANEQYF
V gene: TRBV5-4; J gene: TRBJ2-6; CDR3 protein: CASSLGGLARAGANVLTF
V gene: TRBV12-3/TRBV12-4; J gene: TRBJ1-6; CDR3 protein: CASTKRGVSSYNSPLHF
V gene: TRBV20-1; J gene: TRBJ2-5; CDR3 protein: CSARDGTGAQETQYF
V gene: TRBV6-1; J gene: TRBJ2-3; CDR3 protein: CASSLRQGGADTQYF
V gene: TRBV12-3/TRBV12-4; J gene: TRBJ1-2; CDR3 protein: CASSQRQYTGYTF
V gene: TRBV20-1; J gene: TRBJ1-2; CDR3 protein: CSARNYRDRANYGYTF
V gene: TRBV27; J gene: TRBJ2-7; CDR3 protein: CASRDRDRATYEQYF
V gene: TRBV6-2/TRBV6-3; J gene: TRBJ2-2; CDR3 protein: CASTKRAGELFF
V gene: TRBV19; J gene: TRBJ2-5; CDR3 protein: CASSQPQGGETQYF
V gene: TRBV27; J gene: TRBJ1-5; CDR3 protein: CASGSGLGNQPQHF
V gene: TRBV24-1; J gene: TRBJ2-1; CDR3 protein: CATGDYNEQFF
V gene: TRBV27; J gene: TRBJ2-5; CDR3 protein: CASSLFRERVGETQYF
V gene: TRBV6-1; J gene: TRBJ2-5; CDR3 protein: CASSYGAGAQETQYF
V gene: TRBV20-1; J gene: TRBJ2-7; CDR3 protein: CSAPPGTGNRDEQYF
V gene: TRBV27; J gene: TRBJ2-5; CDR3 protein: CASSSDLGLETQYF
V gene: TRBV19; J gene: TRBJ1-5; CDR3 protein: CASSIAAYQPQHF
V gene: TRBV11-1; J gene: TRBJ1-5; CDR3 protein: CASSFGGGAQPQHF
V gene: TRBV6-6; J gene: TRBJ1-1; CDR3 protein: CASSYSTDIVAFF
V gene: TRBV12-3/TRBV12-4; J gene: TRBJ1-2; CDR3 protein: CASSLSGSRSYGYTF
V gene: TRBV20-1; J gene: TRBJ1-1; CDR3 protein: CSAGRRVNTEAFF
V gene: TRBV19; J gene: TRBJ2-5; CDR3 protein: CASRSRAGRETQYF
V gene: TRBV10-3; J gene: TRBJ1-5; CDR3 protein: CAISEVETVDNQPQHF
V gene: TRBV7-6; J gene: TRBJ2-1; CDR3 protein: CASSLTSGGAVEQFF
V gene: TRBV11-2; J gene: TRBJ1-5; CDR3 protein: CASSLVGGNQPQHF
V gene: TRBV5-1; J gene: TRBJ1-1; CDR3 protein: CASSGDKNTEAFF
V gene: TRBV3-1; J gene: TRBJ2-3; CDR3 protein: CASSQAAGPTDTQYF
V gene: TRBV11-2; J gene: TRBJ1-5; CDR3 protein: CASSLDRTDQPQHF
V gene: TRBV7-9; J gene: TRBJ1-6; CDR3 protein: CAEGRDNSPLHF
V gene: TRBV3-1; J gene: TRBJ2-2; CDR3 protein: CASSQLPGTGELFF
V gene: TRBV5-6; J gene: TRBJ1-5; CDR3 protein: CASSLTAQQPQHF
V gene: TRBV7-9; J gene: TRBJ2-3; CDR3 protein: CARGPEEGGTDTQYF